This is a list of T cell receptor beta chains from one sample in a study of cytomegalovirus exposure and HLA in healthy donors. Using immunoSEQ multiplex PCR, the repertoire was profiled, and TCRdb retains in-frame clones only, with some absent. The sample consists of some 130,000 clones, 60% to 75% of them appearing once. The sequenced sample was PBMCs. Receptors were obtained from a human donor in good health. Both conserved end residues are part of each CDR3. D genes are given only for firm matches. Rows give clone size only sometimes, using once, few, many, or a class for an expanded clone.

V	size	D	J	DNA	CDR3
TRBV6-4	many	TRBD1	TRBJ2-2	TGTGCCAGCAGCCAGACAGGGGAAACCGGGGAGCTGTTTTTT	CASSQTGETGELFF
TRBV5-1	-	TRBD2	TRBJ2-2	TGCGCCAGCGTAGAGCGGGAGACCTACACCGGGGAGCTGTTTTTT	CASVERETYTGELFF
TRBV4-3	-	TRBD1	TRBJ2-3	TGCGCCAGCAGCCAAGTCCCGGGACAGGGGGCGCAACCAGATACGCAGTATTTT	CASSQVPGQGAQPDTQYF
TRBV4-1	-	-	TRBJ2-3	TGCGCCAGCAGCCCCCAGGCAGCTGGTATTGGAGATACGCAGTATTTT	CASSPQAAGIGDTQYF
TRBV18	-	TRBD2	TRBJ2-3	TGTGCCAGCTCACTCGGACTAGCGGGAGGGTCGGATACGCAGTATTTT	CASSLGLAGGSDTQYF
TRBV19	-	-	TRBJ2-7	TGTGCCAGTAGCATCCCCAGGTCCCCTTCCTACGAGCAGTACTTC	CASSIPRSPSYEQYF
TRBV12-5	-	TRBD1	TRBJ1-2	TGTGCTAGTGGTTTGGTGGTAGGCGCTGGGACAGCCAGATATGGCTACACCTTC	CASGLVVGAGTARYGYTF
TRBV4-3	-	-	TRBJ2-7	TGCGCCAGCAGCCAGGGCCGTTACGAGCAGTACTTC	CASSQGRYEQYF
TRBV2	few	TRBD1	TRBJ1-2	TGTGCCAGCTCAATACAGGGGTCGGGCGAGGGCTACACCTTC	CASSIQGSGEGYTF
TRBV4-1	-	TRBD1	TRBJ2-1	TGCGCCAGCAGCCTCCCCGGGACAGGGCGGGAACAGTTCTTC	CASSLPGTGREQFF
TRBV9	few	TRBD2	TRBJ2-3	TGTGCCAGCAGCGCGGCGAGCCCGTCTCTAGCGGGAGGGCCTGAAGATACGCAGTATTTT	CASSAASPSLAGGPEDTQYF
TRBV7-2	-	TRBD1	TRBJ2-6	TGTGCCAGCAGCTTAGGCGGACAGGGGACCGGGGCCAACGTCCTGACTTTC	CASSLGGQGTGANVLTF
TRBV19	few	TRBD2	TRBJ2-1	TGTGCCAGTTCCGCCCGGCGGGAGGTGTCCTACAATGAGCAGTTCTTC	CASSARREVSYNEQFF
TRBV5-1	-	TRBD2	TRBJ2-5	TGCGCCAGCAGTCGGGGCCGCGGGGGGGAGCAGTACTTC	CASSRGRGGEQYF
TRBV2	-	-	TRBJ1-1	TGTGCCAGCAGTGCCTCGGGGGGCGACACTGAAGCTTTCTTT	CASSASGGDTEAFF
TRBV21-1	-	-	TRBJ2-7	TGTGCCAGCAGCATTTGGAAGCGGGAGGTTACCTACGAGCAGTACTTC	CASSIWKREVTYEQYF
TRBV7-8	-	TRBD2	TRBJ2-7	TGTGCCAGCAGCTTCGATCCTAGCGGGACTATGTACTTC	CASSFDPSGTMYF
TRBV28	-	TRBD1	TRBJ2-7	TGTGCCAGCAGCGGACAGGCGAGCTCCTACGAGCAGTACTTC	CASSGQASSYEQYF
TRBV18	-	TRBD2	TRBJ2-5	TGTGCCAGCTCACCACTTGCGGGAGGCCAAGAGACCCAGTACTTC	CASSPLAGGQETQYF
TRBV15	-	-	TRBJ1-2	TGTGCCACCAGCAGAGATTTTGTACCGGGATATGGCTACACCTTC	CATSRDFVPGYGYTF
TRBV11-3	-	-	TRBJ2-7	TGTGCCAGCAGCATATCCAGGGATGGTTACGAGCAGTACTTC	CASSISRDGYEQYF
TRBV27	-	TRBD2	TRBJ2-1	TGTGCCAGCAGTTTTGGCGGGAGCTCCTACAATGAGCAGTTCTTC	CASSFGGSSYNEQFF